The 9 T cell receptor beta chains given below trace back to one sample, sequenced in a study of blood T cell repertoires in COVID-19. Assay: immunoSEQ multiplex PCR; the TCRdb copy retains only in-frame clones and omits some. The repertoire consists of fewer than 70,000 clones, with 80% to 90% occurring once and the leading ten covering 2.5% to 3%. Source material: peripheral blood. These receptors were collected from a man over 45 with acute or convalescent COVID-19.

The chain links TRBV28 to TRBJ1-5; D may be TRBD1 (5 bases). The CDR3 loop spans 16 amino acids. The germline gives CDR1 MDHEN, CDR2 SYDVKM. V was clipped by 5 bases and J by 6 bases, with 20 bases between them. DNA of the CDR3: TGTGCCAGCAGTCCTAAAGGCAGGGTGTGGGGTCAGCCCCAGCATTTT. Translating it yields CASSPKGRVWGQPQHF.

CDR3 bases: TGTGCCAGCAGCCCTAGGACTAGCGGGAGGACATATGAGCAGTTCTTC. Translation: CASSPRTSGRTYEQFF. V usage is TRBV7-9 and J usage is TRBJ2-1; 14 bases line up with TRBD2. CDR1 and CDR2 from the germline V gene are SEHNR and FQNEAQ (reference sequence). The CDR3 runs to 16 residues. Trimming cost V 5 bases and J 8 bases; bases outside gene matches: 8.

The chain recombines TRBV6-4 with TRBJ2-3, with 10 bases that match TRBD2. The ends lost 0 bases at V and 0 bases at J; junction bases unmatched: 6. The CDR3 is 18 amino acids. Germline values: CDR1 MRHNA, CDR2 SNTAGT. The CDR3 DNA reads TGTGCCAGCAGTGACTCGGGGACTAGCGCTTCGAGCACAGATACGCAGTATTTT. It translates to CASSDSGTSASSTDTQYF.

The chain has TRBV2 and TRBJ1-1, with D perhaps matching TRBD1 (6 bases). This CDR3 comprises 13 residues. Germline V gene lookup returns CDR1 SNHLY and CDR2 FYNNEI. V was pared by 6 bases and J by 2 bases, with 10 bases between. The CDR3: CASRPTGNTEAFF. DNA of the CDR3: TGTGCCAGCAGACCGACAGGAAACACTGAAGCTTTCTTT.

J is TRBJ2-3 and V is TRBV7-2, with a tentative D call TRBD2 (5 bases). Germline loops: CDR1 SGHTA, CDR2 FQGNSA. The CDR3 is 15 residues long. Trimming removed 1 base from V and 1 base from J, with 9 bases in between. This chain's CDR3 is CASSLEVSGTDTQYF. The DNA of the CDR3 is TGTGCCAGCAGCTTAGAGGTTAGCGGCACAGATACGCAGTATTTT. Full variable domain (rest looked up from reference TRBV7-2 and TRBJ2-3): GAGVSQSPSNKVTEKGKDVELRCDPISGHTALYWYRQSLGQGLEFLIYFQGNSAPDKSGLPSDRFSAERTGGSVSTLTIQRTQQEDSAVYLCASSLEVSGTDTQYFGPGTRLTVL.

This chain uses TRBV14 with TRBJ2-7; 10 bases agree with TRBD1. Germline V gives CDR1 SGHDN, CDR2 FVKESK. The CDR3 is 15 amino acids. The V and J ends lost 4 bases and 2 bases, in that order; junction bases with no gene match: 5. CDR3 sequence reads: CASSPGTGATYEQYF. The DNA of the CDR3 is TGTGCCAGCAGCCCCGGGACAGGGGCCACCTACGAGCAGTACTTC.

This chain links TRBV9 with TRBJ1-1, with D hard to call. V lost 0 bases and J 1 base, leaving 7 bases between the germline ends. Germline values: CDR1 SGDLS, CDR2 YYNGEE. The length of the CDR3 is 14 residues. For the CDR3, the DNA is TGTGCCAGCAGCGTAGTAGCCGAGAACACTGAAGCTTTCTTT. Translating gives CASSVVAENTEAFF.

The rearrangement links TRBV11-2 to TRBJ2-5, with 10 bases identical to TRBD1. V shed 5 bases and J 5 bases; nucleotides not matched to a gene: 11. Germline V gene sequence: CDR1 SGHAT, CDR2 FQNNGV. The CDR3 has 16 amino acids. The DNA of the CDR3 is TGTGCCAGCAGCGCCAGACAGGGGGCGGTCTGGGAGACCCAGTACTTC. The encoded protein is CASSARQGAVWETQYF. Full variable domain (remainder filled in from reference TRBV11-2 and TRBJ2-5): EAGVAQSPRYKIIEKRQSVAFWCNPISGHATLYWYQQILGQGPKLLIQFQNNGVVDDSQLPKDRFSAERLKGVDSTLKIQPAKLEDSAVYLCASSARQGAVWETQYFGPGTRLLVL.

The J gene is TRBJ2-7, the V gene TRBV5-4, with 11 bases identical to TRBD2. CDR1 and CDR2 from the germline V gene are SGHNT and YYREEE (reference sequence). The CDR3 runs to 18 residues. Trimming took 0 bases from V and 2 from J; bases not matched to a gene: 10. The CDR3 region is CASSLAQGLAGGTYEQYF. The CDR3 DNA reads TGTGCCAGCAGCTTGGCGCAGGGCCTAGCGGGAGGTACCTACGAGCAGTACTTC.